The 5 T cell receptor beta chains in this list originate from one sample, sequenced in a study of T cell responses to AZD1222 COVID-19 vaccine. Assay: immunoSEQ multiplex PCR; the TCRdb copy retains only in-frame clones and omits some. This table holds about 150,000 clones, roughly 85% found once. The sequencing used peripheral blood, collected 28 days after the second dose of the MenACWY control vaccine. Receptors were obtained from an adult who received the MenACWY meningococcal vaccine as a control.

This clone was counted only a few times. This chain connects TRBV19 to TRBJ2-7, with 8 bases lining up with TRBD1. This CDR3 is 15 amino acids long. Losses at the gene ends were 5 bases for V and 8 bases for J; bases not matched to a gene: 14. Germline CDR1 LNHDA, CDR2 SQIVND (reference sequence). CDR3 DNA: TGTGCCAGTAGTCCCGGAGGACAGGGTCAGTTCAAGCAGTACTTC. As protein: CASSPGGQGQFKQYF.

The V call is TRBV12-3 or TRBV12-4, the J call TRBJ1-2; D perhaps matches TRBD1 (5 bases). CDR3 length: 13 amino acids. V lost 5 bases and J lost 4, with 11 bases in between. The CDR3 DNA follows: TGTGCCAGCAGTCAAGACAGACTCTATGGCTACACCTTC. Its translation: CASSQDRLYGYTF.

The chain combines TRBV24-1 with TRBJ1-5, with 10 bases aligning to TRBD1. The CDR3 spans 16 residues. Trimming took 3 bases from V and 5 from J; bases not matched to a gene: 6. Germline V CDR1 and CDR2: KGHDR, SFDVKD. In nucleotides, the CDR3 is TGTGCCACCAGTGATGGAAGACAGGGGGCGGATCAGCCCCAGCATTTT. This translates into CATSDGRQGADQPQHF.

The chain links TRBV3-1 (or the pseudogene TRBV3-2) to TRBJ1-6, with D tentatively TRBD1 (6 bases). V was pared by 1 base and J by 1 base, with 11 bases between. The CDR3 spans 17 residues. Looked up from germline, CDR1 is LGHDT and CDR2 is YNNKEL (reference sequence). The CDR3 sequence: CASSQVQGESYNSPLHF. The CDR3 DNA is TGTGCCAGCAGCCAAGTACAGGGAGAGTCCTATAATTCACCCCTCCACTTT.

The V call is TRBV5-4, the J call TRBJ1-2, with D possibly matching TRBD1 (5 bases). The germline gives CDR1 SGHNT, CDR2 YYREEE (reference sequence). V lost 5 bases and J 1 base, leaving 9 bases between the germline ends. The CDR3 has 13 amino acids. The CDR3 region has the DNA TGTGCCAGCAGTCGGGACGGTAACTATGGCTACACCTTC. This gives the protein CASSRDGNYGYTF.